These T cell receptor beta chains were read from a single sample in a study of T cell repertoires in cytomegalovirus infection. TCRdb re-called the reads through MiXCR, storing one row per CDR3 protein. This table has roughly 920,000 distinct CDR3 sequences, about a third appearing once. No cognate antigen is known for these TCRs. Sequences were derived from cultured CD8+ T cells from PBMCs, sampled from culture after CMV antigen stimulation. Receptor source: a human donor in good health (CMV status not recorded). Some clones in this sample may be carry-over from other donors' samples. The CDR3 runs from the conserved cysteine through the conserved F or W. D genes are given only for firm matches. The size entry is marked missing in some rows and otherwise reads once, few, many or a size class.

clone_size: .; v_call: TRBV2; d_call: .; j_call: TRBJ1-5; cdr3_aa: CASGAGNQPQHF; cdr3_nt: TGTGCCAGCGGGGCCGGCAATCAGCCCCAGCATTTT
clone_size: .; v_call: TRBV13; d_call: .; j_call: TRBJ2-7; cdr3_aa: CAISLEAEQYF; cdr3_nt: TGTGCCATCAGCTTAGAGGCCGAGCAGTACTTC
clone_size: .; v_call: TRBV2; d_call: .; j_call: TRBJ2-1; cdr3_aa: CATLRKGVREQFF; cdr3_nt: TGTGCCACCTTAAGGAAGGGGGTCCGCGAGCAGTTCTTC
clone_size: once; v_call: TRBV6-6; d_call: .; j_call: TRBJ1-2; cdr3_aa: CASSYLGHANYGYTF; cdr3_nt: TGTGCCAGCAGTTACCTAGGACACGCGAACTATGGCTACACCTTC
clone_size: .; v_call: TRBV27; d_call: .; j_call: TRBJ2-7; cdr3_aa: CASRRNRGGGSSYEQYF; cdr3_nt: TGTGCCAGCAGACGTAACAGAGGTGGAGGAAGCTCCTACGAGCAGTACTTC
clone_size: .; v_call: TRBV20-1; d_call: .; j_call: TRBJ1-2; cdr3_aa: CSARDRPDHPNYGYTF; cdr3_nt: TGCAGTGCTAGAGATCGACCAGACCATCCTAACTATGGCTACACCTTC
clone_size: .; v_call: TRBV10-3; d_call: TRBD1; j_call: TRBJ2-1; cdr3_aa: CAISDPTRTGFYNEQFF; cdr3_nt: TGTGCCATCAGTGATCCTACCCGGACAGGCTTTTACAATGAGCAGTTCTTC
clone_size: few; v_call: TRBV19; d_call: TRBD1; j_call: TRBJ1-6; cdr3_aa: CASSLYQGATYNSPLHF; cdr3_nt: TGTGCCAGTAGTTTATACCAGGGGGCTACCTATAATTCACCCCTCCACTTT
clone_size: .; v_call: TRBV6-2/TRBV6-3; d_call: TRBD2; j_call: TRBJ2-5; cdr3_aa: CASSPTSGGSQETQYF; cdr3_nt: TGTGCCAGCAGTCCGACTAGCGGGGGATCCCAAGAGACCCAGTACTTC
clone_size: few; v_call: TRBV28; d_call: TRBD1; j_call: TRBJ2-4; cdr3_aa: CASSFVGQGHKNIQYF; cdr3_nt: TGTGCCAGCAGTTTCGTGGGACAGGGGCACAAAAACATTCAGTACTTC
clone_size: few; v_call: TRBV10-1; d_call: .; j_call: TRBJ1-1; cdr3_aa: CASSESSSGGDGNTEAFF; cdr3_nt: TGCGCCAGCAGTGAGTCGAGTTCCGGGGGAGACGGGAACACTGAAGCTTTCTTT
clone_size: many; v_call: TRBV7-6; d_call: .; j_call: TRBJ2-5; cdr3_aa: CASSLYFGREETQYF; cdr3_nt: TGTGCCAGCAGCTTATATTTTGGGAGAGAAGAGACCCAGTACTTC
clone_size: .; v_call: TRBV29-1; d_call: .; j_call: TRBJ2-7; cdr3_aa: CSVKGDREQYF; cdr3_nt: TGCAGCGTTAAGGGCGATAGGGAGCAGTACTTC
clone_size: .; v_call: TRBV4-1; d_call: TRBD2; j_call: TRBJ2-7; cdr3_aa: CASSQVRGGYEQYF; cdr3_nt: TGCGCCAGCAGCCAAGTTCGGGGGGGCTACGAGCAGTACTTC
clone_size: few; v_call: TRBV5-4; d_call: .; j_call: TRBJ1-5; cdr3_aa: CASSSSGTDSNQPQHF; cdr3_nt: TGTGCCAGCAGCTCCTCCGGGACCGATAGCAATCAGCCCCAGCATTTT
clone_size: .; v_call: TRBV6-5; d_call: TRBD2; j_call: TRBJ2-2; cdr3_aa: CASQGGVMSGELFF; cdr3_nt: TGTGCCAGCCAGGGAGGGGTCATGTCCGGGGAGCTGTTTTTT
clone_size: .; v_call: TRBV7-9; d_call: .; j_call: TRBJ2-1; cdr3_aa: CASSRSLGDSYNEQFF; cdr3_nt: TGTGCCAGCAGCCGAAGTTTGGGGGACTCCTACAATGAGCAGTTCTTC